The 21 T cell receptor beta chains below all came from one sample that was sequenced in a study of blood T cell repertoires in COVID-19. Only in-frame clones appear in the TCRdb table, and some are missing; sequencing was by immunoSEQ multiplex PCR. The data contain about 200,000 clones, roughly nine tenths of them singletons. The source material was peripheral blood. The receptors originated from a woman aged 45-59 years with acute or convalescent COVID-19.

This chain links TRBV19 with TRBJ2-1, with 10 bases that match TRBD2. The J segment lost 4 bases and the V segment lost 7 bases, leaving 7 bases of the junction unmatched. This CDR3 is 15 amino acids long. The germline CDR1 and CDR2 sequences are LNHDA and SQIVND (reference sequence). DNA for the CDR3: TGTGCCAGTACAGGGACTAGCGCAAAATACAATGAGCAGTTCTTC. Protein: CASTGTSAKYNEQFF.

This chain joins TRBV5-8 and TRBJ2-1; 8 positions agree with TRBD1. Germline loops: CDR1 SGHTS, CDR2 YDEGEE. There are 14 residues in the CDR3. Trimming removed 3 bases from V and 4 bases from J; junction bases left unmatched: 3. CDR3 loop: CASSSQGAYNEQFF. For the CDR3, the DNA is TGTGCCAGCAGCTCCCAGGGGGCTTACAATGAGCAGTTCTTC.

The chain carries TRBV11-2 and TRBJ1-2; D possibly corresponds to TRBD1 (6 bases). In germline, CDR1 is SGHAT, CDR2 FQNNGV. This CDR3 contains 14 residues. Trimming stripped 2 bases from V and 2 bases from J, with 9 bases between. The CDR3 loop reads CASSLTRGNYGYTF. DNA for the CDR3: TGTGCCAGCAGCTTAACCAGGGGAAACTATGGCTACACCTTC. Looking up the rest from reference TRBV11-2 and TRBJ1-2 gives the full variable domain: EAGVAQSPRYKIIEKRQSVAFWCNPISGHATLYWYQQILGQGPKLLIQFQNNGVVDDSQLPKDRFSAERLKGVDSTLKIQPAKLEDSAVYLCASSLTRGNYGYTFGSGTRLTVV.

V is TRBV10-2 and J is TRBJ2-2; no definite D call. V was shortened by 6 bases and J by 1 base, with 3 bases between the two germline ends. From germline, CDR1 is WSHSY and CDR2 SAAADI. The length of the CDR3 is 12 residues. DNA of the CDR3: TGCGCCAGCAGCGGGAACACCGGGGAGCTGTTTTTT. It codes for CASSGNTGELFF.

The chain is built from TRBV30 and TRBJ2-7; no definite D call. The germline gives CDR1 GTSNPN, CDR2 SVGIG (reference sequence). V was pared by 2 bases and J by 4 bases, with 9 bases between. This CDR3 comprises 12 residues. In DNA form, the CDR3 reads TGTGCCTGGAGTCGAGAAGAGTACGAGCAGTACTTC. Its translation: CAWSREEYEQYF.

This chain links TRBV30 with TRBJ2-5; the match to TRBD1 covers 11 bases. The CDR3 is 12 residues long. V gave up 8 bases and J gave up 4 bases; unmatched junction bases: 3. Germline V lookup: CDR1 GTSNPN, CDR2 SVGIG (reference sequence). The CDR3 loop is CALGTGGETQYF. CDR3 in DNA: TGTGCCCTCGGGACAGGGGGAGAGACCCAGTACTTC.

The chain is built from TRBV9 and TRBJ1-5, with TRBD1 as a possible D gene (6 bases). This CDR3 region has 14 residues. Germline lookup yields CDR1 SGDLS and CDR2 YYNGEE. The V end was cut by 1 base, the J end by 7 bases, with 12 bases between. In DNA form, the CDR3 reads TGTGCCAGCAGCGTAAGCGGGGGCGGGCAGCCCCAGCATTTT. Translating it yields CASSVSGGGQPQHF.

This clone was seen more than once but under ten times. The CDR3 coding sequence is TGTGCCACCAGTGATCTTAGTGATAACACCGGGGAGCTGTTTTTT. Its protein is CATSDLSDNTGELFF. The gene calls are TRBV24-1 and TRBJ2-2; the D is unclear. The ends were cut back, 3 bases at V and 2 bases at J, with 9 bases in the middle. The CDR3 contains 15 residues. Per germline, CDR1 KGHDR and CDR2 SFDVKD.

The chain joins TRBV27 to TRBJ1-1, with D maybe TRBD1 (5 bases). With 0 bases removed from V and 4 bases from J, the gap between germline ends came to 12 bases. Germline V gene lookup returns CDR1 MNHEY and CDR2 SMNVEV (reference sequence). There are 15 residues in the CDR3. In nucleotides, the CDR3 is TGTGCCAGCAGTTTATCGGCAGGGATGGCCACTGAAGCTTTCTTT. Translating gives CASSLSAGMATEAFF.

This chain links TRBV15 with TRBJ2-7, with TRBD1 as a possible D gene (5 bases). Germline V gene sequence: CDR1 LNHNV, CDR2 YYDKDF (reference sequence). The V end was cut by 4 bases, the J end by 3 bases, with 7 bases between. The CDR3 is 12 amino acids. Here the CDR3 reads CATSTGNYEQYF. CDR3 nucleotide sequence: TGTGCCACCAGCACAGGGAACTACGAGCAGTACTTC.

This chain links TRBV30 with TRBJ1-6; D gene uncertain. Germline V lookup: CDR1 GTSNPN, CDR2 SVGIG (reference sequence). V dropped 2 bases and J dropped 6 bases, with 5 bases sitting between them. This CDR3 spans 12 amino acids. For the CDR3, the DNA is TGTGCCTGGAGTCGGAGTAATTCACCCCTCCACTTT. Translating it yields CAWSRSNSPLHF.

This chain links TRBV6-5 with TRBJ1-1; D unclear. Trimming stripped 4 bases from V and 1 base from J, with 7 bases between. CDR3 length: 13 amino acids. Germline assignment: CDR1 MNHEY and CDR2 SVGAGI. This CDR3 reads CASSLPGNTEAFF. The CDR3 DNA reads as TGTGCCAGCAGTTTACCCGGGAACACTGAAGCTTTCTTT.

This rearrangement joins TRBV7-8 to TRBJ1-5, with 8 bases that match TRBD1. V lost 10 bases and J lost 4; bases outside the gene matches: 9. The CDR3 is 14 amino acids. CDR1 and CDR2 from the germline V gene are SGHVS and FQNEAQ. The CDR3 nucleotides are TGTGCCACCTCTGGGGGGGACAGGAATCAGCCCCAGCATTTT. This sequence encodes CATSGGDRNQPQHF.

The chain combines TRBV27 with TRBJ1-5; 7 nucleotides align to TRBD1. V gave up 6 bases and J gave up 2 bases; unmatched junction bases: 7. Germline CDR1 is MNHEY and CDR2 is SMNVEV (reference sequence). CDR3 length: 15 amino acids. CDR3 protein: CASSSTGYRNQPQHF. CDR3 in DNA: TGTGCCAGCAGCTCGACAGGGTATCGCAATCAGCCCCAGCATTTT.

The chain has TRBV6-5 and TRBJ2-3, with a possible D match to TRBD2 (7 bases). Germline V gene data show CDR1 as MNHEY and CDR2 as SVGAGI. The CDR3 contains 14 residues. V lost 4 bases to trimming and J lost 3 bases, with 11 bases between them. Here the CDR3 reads CASSSGEGTDTQYF. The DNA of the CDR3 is TGTGCCAGCAGTTCAGGGGAGGGAACAGATACGCAGTATTTT.

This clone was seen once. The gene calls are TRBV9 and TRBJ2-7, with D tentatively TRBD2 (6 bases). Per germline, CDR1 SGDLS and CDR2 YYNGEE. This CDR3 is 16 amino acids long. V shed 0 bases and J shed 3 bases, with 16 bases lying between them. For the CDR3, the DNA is TGTGCCAGCAGCGTAGCAATGAGGGAGGATCGCTACGAGCAGTACTTC. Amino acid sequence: CASSVAMREDRYEQYF.

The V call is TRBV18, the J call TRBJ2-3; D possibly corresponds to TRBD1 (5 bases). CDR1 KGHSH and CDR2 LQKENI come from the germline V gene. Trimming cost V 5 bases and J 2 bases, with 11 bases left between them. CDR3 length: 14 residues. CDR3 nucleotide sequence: TGTGCCAGCTCAATGACAGAGTTCACAGATACGCAGTATTTT. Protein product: CASSMTEFTDTQYF.

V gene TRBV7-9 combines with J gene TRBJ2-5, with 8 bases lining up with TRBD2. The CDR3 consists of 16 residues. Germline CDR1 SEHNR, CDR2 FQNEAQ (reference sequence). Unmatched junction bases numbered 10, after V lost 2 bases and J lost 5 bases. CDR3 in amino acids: CASSLRRGANGETQYF. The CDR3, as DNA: TGTGCCAGCAGCTTACGGCGGGGGGCAAACGGGGAGACCCAGTACTTC.

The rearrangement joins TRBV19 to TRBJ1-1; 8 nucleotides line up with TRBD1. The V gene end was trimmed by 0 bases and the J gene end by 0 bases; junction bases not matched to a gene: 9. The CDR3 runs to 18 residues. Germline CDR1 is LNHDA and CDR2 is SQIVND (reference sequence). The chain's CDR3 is CASSIDRWQGALNTEAFF. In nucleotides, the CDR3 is TGTGCCAGTAGTATAGATCGATGGCAGGGGGCCCTGAACACTGAAGCTTTCTTT.

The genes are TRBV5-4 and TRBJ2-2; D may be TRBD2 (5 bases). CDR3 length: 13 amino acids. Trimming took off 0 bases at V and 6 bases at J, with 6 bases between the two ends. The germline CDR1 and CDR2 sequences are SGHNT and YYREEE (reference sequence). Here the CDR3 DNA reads TGTGCCAGCAGCTTGGTGGAGGCCGGGGAGCTGTTTTTT. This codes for CASSLVEAGELFF.

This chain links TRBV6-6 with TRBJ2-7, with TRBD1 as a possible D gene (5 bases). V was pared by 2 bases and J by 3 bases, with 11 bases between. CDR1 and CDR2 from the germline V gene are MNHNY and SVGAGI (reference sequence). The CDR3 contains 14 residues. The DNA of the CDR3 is TGTGCCAGCAGTTACAGGGGTGAGGTCTACGAGCAGTACTTC. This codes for CASSYRGEVYEQYF.